One sample yielded the 17 T cell receptor beta chains listed below, sequenced in a study of prognosis after radiotherapy for stage I lung cancer. Amplification of the TCR beta CDR3 (from genomic DNA) was done by two-round multiplex PCR. Used in first-round PCR were primers specific to each TRBV and TRBJ gene. One entry per CDR3 protein results from TCRdb running MiXCR on the multiplex PCR reads. Of roughly 26,000 distinct CDR3 sequences in the sample, about 32% were seen once. The sample was PBMCs, taken before or after stereotactic body radiation therapy (not recorded which). The receptors stem from a donor over 45 with non-small cell lung cancer.

This clonotype has a count of ten or more. The chain employs TRBV9 and TRBJ2-3, with TRBD1 matching 8 bases. V was pared by 1 base and J by 2 bases, with 6 bases of the junction left unmatched. The CDR3 has 16 residues. Germline V lookup: CDR1 SGDLS, CDR2 YYNGEE. Here the CDR3 reads CASSVLGQADTDTQYF. CDR3 in DNA: TGTGCCAGCAGCGTATTGGGACAGGCAGACACAGATACGCAGTATTTT.

Concerning this clonotype: One end of the junction is discordant with germline, which a read error may explain. V and J are TRBV6-2 or TRBV6-3 and TRBJ1-2, with D possibly matching TRBD1 (6 bases). In germline, CDR1 is MNHEY, CDR2 SVGEGT. This CDR3 contains 15 residues. The CDR3 DNA is TGTGCCAACAGTTCCCCGACAGGTCAAAACTATGGCTACACCTTC. The encoded protein is CANSSPTGQNYGYTF.

The rearrangement uses TRBV5-4 and TRBJ1-1; TRBD1 matches at 9 bases. CDR1 is SGHNT, CDR2 YYREEE, per germline (reference sequence). The CDR3 spans 14 residues. Losses at the gene ends were 4 bases for V and 4 bases for J; bases not matched to a gene: 5. The chain's CDR3 is CASSLDRGSTEAFF. CDR3 nucleotide sequence: TGTGCCAGCAGCCTGGACAGGGGAAGCACTGAAGCTTTCTTT.

As DNA, the CDR3 is TGCGCCAGCATATCGGACGGAAGCTGCTACAATGAGCAGTTCTTC. It codes for CASISDGSCYNEQFF. The genes are TRBV5-1 and TRBJ2-1; D is unclear. The CDR3 length is 15 residues. CDR1 is SGHRS and CDR2 is YFSETQ in the germline V gene. V was trimmed by 6 bases and J by 3 bases, leaving 16 bases between them.

The sample holds a few counts of this clonotype. The V and J genes are TRBV6-2 or TRBV6-3 and TRBJ1-6; D might be TRBD1 (5 bases). The ends were cut back, 10 bases at V and 8 bases at J, with 24 bases in the middle. CDR1 and CDR2 (germline): MNHEY, SVGEGT. The CDR3 extends over 16 amino acids. The CDR3 DNA is TGTGCCACATATCCGTTCCTCGACAGACCAGATTCACCCCTCCACTTT. Encoded protein: CATYPFLDRPDSPLHF.

As for this clonotype: A much larger clone is a single base away; this may be a read error. It is unclear where the CDR3 begins or ends on the DNA, so no DNA is shown, and the CDR3 is as TCRdb lists it. The rearrangement links TRBV9 to TRBJ1-1. Both ends counted, the CDR3 spans 15 residues. CDR1 is SGDLS and CDR2 is YYNGEE in the germline V gene. The CDR3 loop is CASSVAWAVGTESFF.

This clonotype showed up many times. The CDR3 DNA reads TGTGCCAGCAGCTTCGACGCAGATACGCAGTATTTT. Translation gives CASSFDADTQYF. The rearrangement links TRBV5-6 to TRBJ2-3; D gene ambiguous. V lost 2 bases to trimming and J lost 4 bases, with 5 bases between them. The CDR3 is made up of 12 amino acids. The germline gives CDR1 SGHDT, CDR2 YYEEEE.

The V and J genes are TRBV20-1 and TRBJ2-7; D not resolved. Trimming cost V 0 bases and J 1 base, with 19 bases left between them. The CDR3 loop spans 17 amino acids. Looked up from germline, CDR1 is DFQATT and CDR2 is SNEGSKA (reference sequence). Written as DNA, the CDR3 is TGCAGTGCTAGAGATACAATCACTGCTACCGCTTCCTACGAGCAGTACTTC. Translating gives CSARDTITATASYEQYF.

This clonotype has a count of ten or more. V usage is TRBV6-4 and J usage is TRBJ2-3; D possibly matches TRBD1 or TRBD2 (5 bases each). CDR3 length equals 15 residues. Trimming pared 5 bases from V and 4 bases from J, leaving 16 bases between. The V gene's germline CDR1 is MRHNA and CDR2 SNTAGT. CDR3 protein: CASSYRDAGADTQYF. The CDR3 coding sequence is TGTGCCAGCAGTTATAGGGACGCCGGCGCAGATACGCAGTATTTT.

The sample holds many counts of this clonotype. This chain connects TRBV6-1 to TRBJ2-1, with D possibly TRBD1 on 6 matching bases. CDR1 MNHNS and CDR2 SASEGT come from the germline V gene. V lost 6 bases, J lost 2 bases, and 11 bases lay in between. CDR3 length equals 14 residues. CDR3 nucleotide sequence: TGTGCCAGCAGCCTCGAGGGGGCCTACAATGAGCAGTTCTTC. It codes for CASSLEGAYNEQFF.

This clonotype was seen repeatedly, ten times or more. This chain joins TRBV9 and TRBJ2-1; D gene uncertain. The CDR3 has 15 residues. Germline V gene sequence: CDR1 SGDLS, CDR2 YYNGEE. V shed 2 bases and J shed 1 base, with 10 bases lying between them. CDR3 loop: CASSVAAASYNEQFF. CDR3 in DNA: TGTGCCAGCAGCGTTGCGGCGGCATCCTACAATGAGCAGTTCTTC. The complete variable domain, with remaining parts taken from reference TRBV9 and TRBJ2-1, reads DSGVTQTPKHLITATGQRVTLRCSPRSGDLSVYWYQQSLDQGLQFLIQYYNGEERAKGNILERFSAQQFPDLHSELNLSSLELGDSALYFCASSVAAASYNEQFFGPGTRLTVL.

This clonotype showed up just a few times. The chain is built from TRBV5-6 and TRBJ2-4; D unclear. Germline V CDR1 and CDR2: SGHDT, YYEEEE. Trimming stripped 4 bases from V and 0 bases from J, with 17 bases between. This CDR3 has 17 residues. The CDR3 DNA is TGTGCCAGCAGCCCGTATGGATTTACTGGAGCCAAAAACATTCAGTACTTC. Its translation is CASSPYGFTGAKNIQYF.

This clonotype was found a few times. Possible read error: a much larger clone is one base away. The V and J genes are TRBV19 and TRBJ1-1, with a possible D match to TRBD1 (6 bases). CDR1 is LNHDA and CDR2 is SQIVND in the germline V gene (reference sequence). The CDR3 extends over 15 amino acids. The CDR3 here is CASRAGGGAWTEASF. The CDR3 DNA follows: TGTGCCAGTAGAGCGGGCGGGGGCGCTTGGACTGAAGCTTCCTTT.

Concerning this clonotype: Given a much more abundant clone one base away, this may be a read error. This likely comes from a read error, as the CDR3 has no conserved phenylalanine or tryptophan at its end. This chain joins TRBV27 and TRBJ1-2, with no clear D. This CDR3 has 14 residues. Per the germline V gene, CDR1 is MNHEY and CDR2 is SMNVEV (reference sequence). Between the trimmed V and J ends, which lost 5 bases and 5 bases, there was a span of 15 bases. The CDR3 is CASSPRTFRYGYTS. DNA for the CDR3: TGTGCCAGCAGTCCTAGGACGTTTAGGTATGGCTACACCTCC.

With regard to this clonotype: Just one base apart from a much larger clone, this may be a read error. The chain links TRBV6-1 to TRBJ2-5; tentatively, D is TRBD2 (6 bases). Trimming pared 2 bases from V and 8 bases from J, leaving 15 bases between. CDR3 length equals 14 residues. The germline gives CDR1 MNHNS, CDR2 SASEGT. CDR3: CASSERWRGDTQYF. The CDR3 region has the DNA TGTGCCAGCAGTGAAAGATGGCGGGGAGATACCCAGTACTTC.

As concerns this clonotype: Being one base from a much bigger clone, this may be a read error. This chain joins TRBV7-2 and TRBJ2-5, with D unresolved. The CDR3 covers 17 residues. The germline V gene encodes CDR1 SGHTA and CDR2 FQGNSA. CDR3 in amino acids: CASSELHAPGSQESQYF. CDR3 nucleotides: TGTGCCAGCAGCGAACTCCACGCGCCCGGCTCGCAAGAGTCCCAGTACTTC.

This clonotype has at least ten counts. The V and J genes are TRBV28 and TRBJ2-1; the match to TRBD1 covers 11 bases. The CDR3 spans 15 residues. The J segment lost 7 bases and the V segment lost 6 bases, leaving 8 bases of the junction unmatched. Germline CDR1 MDHEN, CDR2 SYDVKM. The CDR3 here is CASRVGTGGYNEQFF. The DNA of the CDR3 is TGTGCCAGCAGGGTCGGGACAGGGGGGTATAATGAGCAGTTCTTC. The full variable domain, completed using reference TRBV28 and TRBJ2-1, is DVKVTQSSRYLVKRTGEKVFLECVQDMDHENMFWYRQDPGLGLRLIYFSYDVKMKEKGDIPEGYSVSREKKERFSLILESASTNQTSMYLCASRVGTGGYNEQFFGPGTRLTVL.